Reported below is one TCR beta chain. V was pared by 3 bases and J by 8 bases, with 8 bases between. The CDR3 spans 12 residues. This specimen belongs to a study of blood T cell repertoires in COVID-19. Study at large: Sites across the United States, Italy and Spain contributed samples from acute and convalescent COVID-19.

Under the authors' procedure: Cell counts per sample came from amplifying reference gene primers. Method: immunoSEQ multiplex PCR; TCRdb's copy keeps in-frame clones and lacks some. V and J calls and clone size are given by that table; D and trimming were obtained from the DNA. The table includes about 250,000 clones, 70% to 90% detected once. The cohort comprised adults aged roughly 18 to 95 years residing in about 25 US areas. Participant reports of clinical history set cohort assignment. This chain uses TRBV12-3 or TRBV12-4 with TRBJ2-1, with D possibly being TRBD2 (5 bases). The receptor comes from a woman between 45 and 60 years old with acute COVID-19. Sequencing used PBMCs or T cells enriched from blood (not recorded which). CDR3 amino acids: CASSFRGYEQFF. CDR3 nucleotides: TGTGCCAGCAGTTTTCGCGGGTATGAGCAGTTCTTC.